This T cell receptor beta chain was sequenced in a study of hypomethylating agent response in myelodysplastic syndrome (dated by TCRdb to the early 2020s). Background on the whole study: The hypomethylating agents azacitidine (about 70% of the 11) or decitabine (3 of 11) were used to treat the patients. Among the myelodysplastic syndrome patients in the cohort, about nine were male and 2 were female. Patients had a mean age of approximately 69 +/- 5.7 years, and a diploid cytogenetic profile was the most common. TET2 was the most frequent mutation, present in about 45% of the 11 patients. About 5 patients did not respond, whereas about 6 responded with either complete response or hematologic improvement. Complete response or hematologic improvement counted as response, and patients meeting neither criterion were classed as non-responders. Overall study outcomes, separate from this receptor: The shared GLIPH2 clusters might recognize novel MDS antigens, but this possibility was not confirmed and requires experimental validation. Only about a dozen patients were analyzed, making the cohort small. Age matching of healthy control donors to MDS patients was not performed, and the MDS versus healthy comparison could have been impacted by this lack of age matching. Responders more often showed novel clonotypes emerging, while non-responders displayed more contracted clonotypes after treatment. After hypomethylating agent treatment, no significant change in richness, rarefaction diversity or clonality was seen, either across all patients or within response groups.

T-cell subsets were not sorted, and bulk bone marrow was analyzed instead. Bone marrow from roughly 10 myelodysplastic syndrome patients, collected before and after hypomethylating agent therapy, underwent immunosequencing of the TCR beta CDR3 regions. Each patient contributed a baseline bone marrow plus two to three bone marrows at different post-treatment timepoints for longitudinal repertoire tracking. Genomic DNA was extracted from whole bone marrow, and quality was checked by TapeStation, NanoDrop OneC and PicoGreen assays. The library came from the immunoSEQ multiplex PCR assay. Each sample was run at survey resolution as two replicates of approximately 200 ng apiece, for a total of around 400 ng of DNA. Rearranged TCRB sequences in genomic DNA were detected with the hsTCRB kit, which uses multiplex PCR primers directed at V and J genes. In the first PCR, the CDR3 region was amplified for roughly 33 cycles with the QIAGEN Multiplex PCR Kit. An approximately 8-cycle second PCR added sample barcodes and Illumina adapters to each replicate. Pooled libraries were quantified with a QuantStudio 6 and the KAPA library quantification kit. Around 15 pM of pooled libraries was sequenced on an Illumina MiSeq using 156-cycle single-end reads and a 15-cycle index read. The authors' pipeline ran thus. VDJdb annotation flagged about 1.5% of 168,753 unique clonotypes as previously reported viral-epitope-specific. The immunoSEQ Data Assistant and immunoSEQ Analyzer converted raw reads into normalized, annotated TCRB repertoires. BioAnalyzer and version 0.6.5 of the immunarch R package were the tools used for clonotype analysis. Every repertoire was downsampled to the clone count of the smallest repertoire before richness was estimated. Clonotypes were sorted into expanded, contracted or novel categories with Fisher's exact tests, where novel meant the clonotype had zero frequency before treatment. GLIPH2 clustered significantly changed CDR3 beta sequences using simulation_depth=1000 and kmer_min_depth=3, excluding CDR3s shorter than five residues. The table comes from immuneACCESS by way of TCRdb, which keeps in-frame sequences with V and J called. Part of the clones is missing from these tables; in studies checked, under half for an unresolved V gene and the rest for unknown reasons. V and J calls and clone size come straight from that table; D and trimming were deduced from the DNA. The sample data list about 6,000 clones, and 82% of these were observed just once. Approximately 9.9% of the sample goes to the ten largest clones.

Of note for this clone: Its antigen target is currently unknown. Base qualities are not recorded, but no much larger clone differs from it by a single base.

Sample: bone marrow, taken before or after starting hypomethylating agent treatment for myelodysplastic syndrome (not recorded which). The clonotype originates from a human donor with myelodysplastic syndrome.

At the DNA level, the sequence is TGCAGCGTTGACCGCGGGGATACTGAAGCTTTCTTT. Protein translation: CSVDRGDTEAFF. The receptor chain draws on TRBV29-1 and TRBJ1-1; the D gene cannot be named for sure. V drops 3 bases and J drops 5 bases, leaving 10 bases in between. CDR1 and CDR2 are read off the germline V gene as SQVTM and ANQGSEA. The CDR3 holds 12 amino acids from the cysteine to the phenylalanine. The kept DNA is CDR3 alone, 36 bases in frame from the first base.